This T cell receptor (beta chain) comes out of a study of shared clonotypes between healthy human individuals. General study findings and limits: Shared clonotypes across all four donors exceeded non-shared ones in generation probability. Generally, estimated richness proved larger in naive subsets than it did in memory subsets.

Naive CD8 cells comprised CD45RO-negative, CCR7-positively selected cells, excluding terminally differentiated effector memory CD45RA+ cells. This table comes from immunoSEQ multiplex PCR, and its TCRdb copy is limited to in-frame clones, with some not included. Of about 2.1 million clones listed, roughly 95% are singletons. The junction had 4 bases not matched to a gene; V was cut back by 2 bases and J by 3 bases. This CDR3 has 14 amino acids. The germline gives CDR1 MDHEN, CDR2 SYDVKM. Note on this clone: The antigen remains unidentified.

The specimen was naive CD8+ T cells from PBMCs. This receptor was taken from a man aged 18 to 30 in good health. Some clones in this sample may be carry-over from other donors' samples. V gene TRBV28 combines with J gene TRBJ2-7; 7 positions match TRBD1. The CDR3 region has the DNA TGTGCCAGCAGTTTACGGGGACAGAACTACGAGCAGTACTTC. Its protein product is CASSLRGQNYEQYF.